Following are 32 T cell receptor beta chains from one sample sequenced in a study of PD-1 blockade in mismatch repair-deficient tumors (dated by TCRdb to about 2017). The time point label here, explained by the study, means: peripheral blood 12 weeks after first pembrolizumab dose. Library method: the immunoSEQ multiplex PCR assay. The clones in this table, taken by TCRdb from immuneACCESS, are in-frame only. Not every clone is retained; where verified, under half of the shortfall comes from an unresolved V gene, and the cause of the rest is unknown. This sample holds 75,000 to 85,000 clones; roughly 80% were observed only once. The leading ten clones occupy around 2.7% of the sample. The material sequenced was peripheral blood, taken 12 weeks after starting pembrolizumab. These receptors were taken from an adult with mismatch repair-deficient cancer.

This chain links TRBV27 with TRBJ2-1; the D is unclear. Germline loops: CDR1 MNHEY, CDR2 SMNVEV (reference sequence). The ends were cut back, 5 bases at V and 6 bases at J, with 8 bases in the middle. This CDR3 region has 12 residues. The CDR3 coding sequence is TGTGCCAGCAGTGGCTTTGCCAATGAGCAGTTCTTC. It specifies CASSGFANEQFF.

V gene TRBV12-5 combines with J gene TRBJ1-1, with TRBD1 as a possible D gene (5 bases). This CDR3 has 14 amino acids. Looked up from germline, CDR1 is LGHNT and CDR2 is FRNRAP. V dropped 6 bases and J dropped 1 base, with 12 bases sitting between them. CDR3 sequence: CASGRDSTNTEAFF. CDR3 in DNA: TGTGCTAGTGGACGTGACAGCACGAACACTGAAGCTTTCTTT.

This chain connects TRBV18 to TRBJ2-1, with a weak D call TRBD1 (5 bases). The CDR3 runs to 14 residues. Germline V gives CDR1 KGHSH, CDR2 LQKENI. Trimming removed 5 bases from V and 8 bases from J, with 16 bases in between. The chain's CDR3 is CASSNDIGADEQFF. CDR3 DNA: TGTGCCAGCTCAAACGACATTGGGGCCGATGAGCAGTTCTTC.

The table lists this clone with a count of one. The rearrangement uses TRBV10-2 and TRBJ2-7, with 11 positions matching TRBD1. The junction had 2 bases not matched to a gene; V was cut back by 4 bases and J by 6 bases. The CDR3 runs to 13 residues. Germline-derived CDR1 and CDR2 are WSHSY and SAAADI. This CDR3 reads CASSGGQGGEQYF. In nucleotides, the CDR3 is TGCGCCAGCAGTGGGGGACAGGGGGGCGAGCAGTACTTC.

The V and J genes are TRBV7-2 and TRBJ2-1; D perhaps matches TRBD2 (6 bases). Trimming shortened V by 4 bases and J by 9 bases, and 16 bases separated the two germline ends. CDR1 is SGHTA, CDR2 FQGNSA, per germline. This CDR3 spans 14 amino acids. The CDR3 protein is CASSSGLPGGEQFF. CDR3 in DNA: TGTGCCAGCAGCTCGGGACTCCCTGGGGGTGAGCAGTTCTTC.

The chain is built from TRBV29-1 and TRBJ2-1; 7 bases are shared with TRBD2. The trim removed 4 bases at V and 7 bases at J, leaving 10 bases unmatched. CDR3 length: 14 residues. Per the germline V gene, CDR1 is SQVTM and CDR2 is ANQGSEA. CDR3 DNA sequence: TGCAGCGTTGGGCGGGGGTTCAGTGGTAATGAGCAGTTCTTC. Amino acid sequence: CSVGRGFSGNEQFF.

The sample holds one count of this clone. The V gene is TRBV19, the J gene TRBJ2-2; 7 bases are shared with TRBD1. Unmatched junction bases numbered 8, after V lost 5 bases and J lost 5 bases. Germline-derived CDR1 and CDR2 are LNHDA and SQIVND (reference sequence). The CDR3 spans 15 residues. The CDR3 sequence: CASSRDRVGTGELFF. The CDR3, as DNA: TGTGCCAGTAGTCGGGACAGAGTCGGAACCGGGGAGCTGTTTTTT.

This clone was seen a handful of times. V usage is TRBV4-2 and J usage is TRBJ1-2; D is possibly TRBD1 (5 bases). CDR1 and CDR2 from the germline V gene are LGHNA and YNFKEQ. This CDR3 spans 14 amino acids. The V end lost 1 base, the J end lost 6 bases, and 12 bases lay between the germline ends. The CDR3 sequence is CASSQVLGGNGYTF. The CDR3 nucleotides read TGTGCCAGCAGCCAAGTACTCGGGGGAAATGGCTACACCTTC.

J is TRBJ1-4 and V is TRBV18; D uncertain. CDR1 is KGHSH, CDR2 LQKENI, per germline. The CDR3 is made up of 14 amino acids. V was clipped by 1 base and J by 4 bases, with 7 bases between them. The CDR3 reads CASSPQWGNEKLFF. The CDR3 DNA is TGTGCCAGCTCACCACAGTGGGGTAATGAAAAACTGTTTTTT.

V and J are TRBV5-1 and TRBJ2-1; 9 positions agree with TRBD2. V lost 0 bases to trimming and J lost 3 bases; unmatched junction nucleotides: 4. The V gene's germline CDR1 is SGHRS and CDR2 YFSETQ. The CDR3 has 16 amino acids. As DNA, the CDR3 is TGCGCCAGCAGCTTGGGGGCTAGCGGGAACTACAATGAGCAGTTCTTC. This codes for CASSLGASGNYNEQFF.

The chain combines TRBV5-4 with TRBJ2-5, with D perhaps matching TRBD2 (6 bases). V was shortened by 0 bases and J by 2 bases, with 11 bases between the two germline ends. CDR1 and CDR2 (germline): SGHNT, YYREEE (reference sequence). The CDR3 extends over 15 amino acids. CDR3 sequence reads: CASSLGLAKQETQYF. The CDR3 nucleotides read TGTGCCAGCAGCTTGGGGCTAGCGAAACAAGAGACCCAGTACTTC.

Worth noting for this clone: This CDR3 is missing its conserved last phenylalanine or tryptophan, likely due to a read error. The limits of the CDR3 on the DNA are not certain, so only TCRdb's listed CDR3 is given. The J gene is TRBJ1-1, the V gene TRBV6-6; the DNA was not used to check the table's D call, TRBD1. Germline V gene sequence: CDR1 MNHNY, CDR2 SVGAGI (reference sequence). The CDR3 is 14 residues long, ends included. This chain's CDR3 is CASNERGGTGFTMY.

This sequence joins TRBV5-8 and TRBJ2-7; 7 positions match TRBD2. V shed 3 bases and J 0 bases; nucleotides not matched to a gene: 6. CDR3 length: 15 residues. Per germline, CDR1 SGHTS and CDR2 YDEGEE. The CDR3 protein is CASSWTGTTSYEQYF. CDR3 DNA sequence: TGTGCCAGCAGCTGGACCGGGACTACCTCCTACGAGCAGTACTTC.

Regarding this clone: The junction differs from germline at one of its ends, possibly a read error. CDR3 loop: CASSLALAGVDEQFF. The CDR3 DNA reads TGTGCTAGCAGCTTAGCTCTAGCGGGAGTGGATGAGCAGTTCTTC. V and J are TRBV7-7 and TRBJ2-1, with 10 nucleotides matching TRBD2. Germline V lookup: CDR1 SSHAT, CDR2 FNYEAQ (reference sequence). The CDR3 is 15 residues long.

CDR3 bases: TGTGCCAGCAGCTTAGGACTAGCCAATGAGCAGTTCTTC. It translates to CASSLGLANEQFF. The chain carries TRBV7-2 and TRBJ2-1, with 7 bases aligning to TRBD2. Germline loops: CDR1 SGHTA, CDR2 FQGNSA. J lost 6 bases, V lost 1 base, and 0 bases had no gene match. CDR3 length: 13 residues.

This clone was seen only a few times. The CDR3 protein is CASRKGDSPLHF. The DNA for the CDR3 is TGTGCCAGTAGGAAGGGGGACTCACCCCTCCACTTT. This chain joins TRBV19 and TRBJ1-6, with a tentative D call TRBD1 (6 bases). The CDR3 covers 12 residues. The ends were cut back, 6 bases at V and 10 bases at J, with 10 bases in the middle. CDR1 is LNHDA and CDR2 is SQIVND in the germline V gene (reference sequence).

This clone was detected only once. The rearrangement uses TRBV9 and TRBJ1-3; D might be TRBD1 (6 bases). The CDR3 loop spans 15 amino acids. In germline, CDR1 is SGDLS, CDR2 YYNGEE. Trimming took off 0 bases at V and 1 base at J, with 8 bases between the two ends. CDR3 in amino acids: CASSVADRSGNTIYF. The CDR3 nucleotides read TGTGCCAGCAGCGTAGCAGACAGGTCTGGAAACACCATATATTTT.

The CDR3 DNA reads TGTGCCAGTAGTAGGGAATCTGGAAACACCATATATTTT. Protein: CASSRESGNTIYF. The J gene is TRBJ1-3, the V gene TRBV19; no reliable D call. Per the germline V gene, CDR1 is LNHDA and CDR2 is SQIVND (reference sequence). The CDR3 spans 13 residues. V lost 4 bases and J lost 1, with 5 bases in between.

This chain connects TRBV10-1 to TRBJ1-5; D is unresolved. Trimming left V 6 bases short and J 0 bases short, with 12 bases between. The length of the CDR3 is 15 residues. Germline loops: CDR1 WNHNN, CDR2 SYGVQD (reference sequence). CDR3 DNA sequence: TGCGCCAGCAGAGGAGGCCAGGTTAGCAATCAGCCCCAGCATTTT. Protein: CASRGGQVSNQPQHF.

The V call is TRBV2, the J call TRBJ2-1; 13 bases are shared with TRBD2. V lost 6 bases, J lost 10 bases, and 6 bases stayed unmatched. The germline V gene has CDR1 SNHLY and CDR2 FYNNEI. The CDR3 length is 14 residues. Here the CDR3 DNA reads TGTGCCAGCAGACAGGGACTAGCGGGAACCGAGCAGTTCTTC. It codes for CASRQGLAGTEQFF.

CDR3 DNA sequence: TGTGCCAGCTCCCCTCTTGGCGGACCTAATGAAAAACTGTTTTTT. Translation gives CASSPLGGPNEKLFF. The chain uses TRBV7-9 and TRBJ1-4; D gene ambiguous. The germline CDR1 and CDR2 sequences are SEHNR and FQNEAQ (reference sequence). The CDR3 is made up of 15 amino acids. V was trimmed by 8 bases and J by 3 bases, leaving 16 bases between them.

V gene TRBV5-6 combines with J gene TRBJ1-2; 8 nucleotides agree with TRBD1. The CDR3 covers 14 residues. Germline-derived CDR1 and CDR2 are SGHDT and YYEEEE. V dropped 2 bases and J dropped 4; count of bases not matched to a gene: 4. CDR3 sequence reads: CASSLDTGGYGYTF. CDR3 nucleotides: TGTGCCAGCAGCTTAGATACAGGGGGCTATGGCTACACCTTC.

This chain connects TRBV7-9 to TRBJ2-5; a possible D gene is TRBD1 (6 bases). CDR1 and CDR2 from the germline V gene are SEHNR and FQNEAQ (reference sequence). Trimming pared 5 bases from V and 4 bases from J, leaving 17 bases between. There are 15 residues in the CDR3. The CDR3 protein is CASSITGYEVETQYF. CDR3 nucleotide sequence: TGTGCCAGCAGCATCACAGGGTATGAGGTAGAGACCCAGTACTTC.

This chain connects TRBV5-4 to TRBJ1-2; 10 nucleotides align to TRBD1. CDR1 SGHNT and CDR2 YYREEE come from the germline V gene (reference sequence). J lost 8 bases, V lost 1 base, and 8 bases had no gene match. This CDR3 comprises 15 residues. Here the CDR3 DNA reads TGTGCCAGCAGCTTGAGGGGACAGGGGTGGGGAGGCTACACCTTC. Residues: CASSLRGQGWGGYTF. The full variable domain, with the rest looked up from reference TRBV5-4 and TRBJ1-2, is ETGVTQSPTHLIKTRGQQVTLRCSSQSGHNTVSWYQQALGQGPQFIFQYYREEENGRGNFPPRFSGLQFPNYSSELNVNALELDDSALYLCASSLRGQGWGGYTFGSGTRLTVV.

This clone was seen a few times. The chain uses TRBV27 and TRBJ1-5; D is undetermined. In germline, CDR1 is MNHEY, CDR2 SMNVEV (reference sequence). The CDR3 contains 15 residues. The V and J ends lost 5 bases and 0 bases respectively, with 11 bases between them. Written as DNA, the CDR3 is TGTGCCAGCAGTCCCCTGGGAAGTAGCAATCAGCCCCAGCATTTT. This gives the protein CASSPLGSSNQPQHF.

V is TRBV6-5 and J is TRBJ1-1, with D perhaps TRBD1 (5 bases). V was cut by 8 bases and J by 1 base, with 11 bases left in between. CDR1 is MNHEY and CDR2 is SVGAGI in the germline V gene. This CDR3 has 13 residues. This chain's CDR3 is CASAWRGNTEAFF. CDR3 nucleotide sequence: TGTGCCAGCGCGTGGAGGGGGAACACTGAAGCTTTCTTT.

This clone appeared once. This rearrangement joins TRBV18 to TRBJ1-1, with 9 bases aligning to TRBD1. Germline V gives CDR1 KGHSH, CDR2 LQKENI. V was clipped by 2 bases and J by 6 bases; unmatched bases: 4. The CDR3 consists of 14 residues. This chain's CDR3 is CASSPTGGVAEAFF. Written as DNA, the CDR3 is TGTGCCAGCTCACCAACAGGGGGCGTCGCTGAAGCTTTCTTT.

V gene TRBV6-1 combines with J gene TRBJ1-2, with a weak D call TRBD1 (5 bases). Germline lookup yields CDR1 MNHNS and CDR2 SASEGT. Deletions cut 7 bases from V and 4 bases from J, with 16 bases between. The CDR3 has 14 residues. The CDR3 spells CASIRAQRTYGYTF. In DNA form, the CDR3 reads TGTGCCAGCATCAGGGCTCAGCGAACCTATGGCTACACCTTC.

The V call is TRBV21-1, the J call TRBJ1-1. TRBV21-1 represents a pseudogene. The CDR3 contains 12 residues. In DNA, the CDR3 is TGTGCCAGCACCCCGGGGGCCACTGAAGCTTTCTTT. Amino acid sequence: CASTPGATEAFF.

J is TRBJ1-3 and V is TRBV15; D call uncertain. CDR1 is LNHNV, CDR2 YYDKDF, per germline (reference sequence). With 4 bases removed from V and 0 bases from J, the gap between germline ends came to 7 bases. CDR3 length equals 14 residues. In DNA form, the CDR3 reads TGTGCCACCAGCACCCGTAGCTCTGGAAACACCATATATTTT. Translating gives CATSTRSSGNTIYF.

The chain recombines TRBV4-1 with TRBJ2-5, with D tentatively TRBD1 (5 bases). Germline V lookup: CDR1 MGHRA, CDR2 YSYEKL. The V gene lost 0 bases and the J gene lost 5 bases, with 16 bases spanning the gap. CDR3 size: 16 residues. The chain's CDR3 is CASSQEVRVSWETQYF. The CDR3 DNA follows: TGCGCCAGCAGCCAAGAAGTCAGGGTGTCTTGGGAGACCCAGTACTTC.

Here the CDR3 DNA reads TGTGCCAGCAGTCCCGCAGGGGCAAACACTGAAGCTTTCTTT. Amino acid sequence: CASSPAGANTEAFF. The V and J genes are TRBV7-3 and TRBJ1-1; perhaps TRBD1 as D (6 bases). This CDR3 is 14 amino acids long. V was cut by 6 bases and J by 2 bases, with 13 bases left in between. Germline assignment: CDR1 SGHTA and CDR2 FQGTGA.